These 9 T cell receptor beta chains were sequenced from one sample in a study of cytomegalovirus exposure and HLA in healthy donors. PCR amplification relied on 60 Vbeta primers (plus 13 Jbeta primers). Sequenced by immunoSEQ multiplex PCR; TCRdb stores in-frame clones only, minus some. The sample shows some 190,000 clones, around 80% of them seen only once. The source material was PBMCs. These TCRs come from a girl aged 10 to 17 in good health and CMV-seropositive.

A single count supports this clone. The chain couples TRBV30 to TRBJ2-2; 7 nucleotides match TRBD2. V trimming: 2 bases; J trimming: 7 bases; junction bases outside the gene matches: 7. Germline V gene lookup returns CDR1 GTSNPN and CDR2 SVGIG (reference sequence). There are 14 residues in the CDR3. In DNA form, the CDR3 reads TGTGCCTGGAGTCCCCGGACTAGTAACGGGGAGCTGTTTTTT. Its translation is CAWSPRTSNGELFF.

This clone showed up just a few times. The chain couples TRBV5-1 to TRBJ2-4; 7 bases fit TRBD2. Germline trimming cut 0 bases from V and 0 bases from J; bases unmatched to any gene: 6. Germline loops: CDR1 SGHRS, CDR2 YFSETQ. The CDR3 covers 17 residues. The CDR3 is CASSLAGLAVAKNIQYF. CDR3 nucleotides: TGCGCCAGCAGCTTGGCCGGGCTAGCGGTAGCCAAAAACATTCAGTACTTC.

CDR3 DNA: TGTGCCAGCAGCTTAATTAAGGGGGCTAGGGAGACCCAGTACTTC. Translation: CASSLIKGARETQYF. This chain connects TRBV7-9 to TRBJ2-5, with TRBD1 matching over 7 bases. This CDR3 has 15 residues. Germline trimming cut 2 bases from V and 5 bases from J; bases unmatched to any gene: 8. Germline CDR1 reads SEHNR; CDR2 reads FQNEAQ (reference sequence).

V is TRBV11-1 and J is TRBJ2-2, with 10 bases identical to TRBD1. Germline V gene lookup returns CDR1 SGHAT and CDR2 FQDESV (reference sequence). Trimming removed 10 bases from V and 7 bases from J; junction bases left unmatched: 6. The CDR3 extends over 13 amino acids. CDR3 coding DNA: TGTGCCACCGGGACAGGGGAAGTCGGGGAGCTGTTTTTT. It encodes CATGTGEVGELFF.

The chain links TRBV30 to TRBJ2-3; TRBD2 agrees at 11 bases. With V trimmed by 2 bases and J by 4 bases, 5 bases remained unmatched. Germline-derived CDR1 and CDR2 are GTSNPN and SVGIG (reference sequence). The CDR3 length is 15 residues. The CDR3 DNA follows: TGTGCCTGGAGTCCGGCTAGCGGGAGGTCAGATACGCAGTATTTT. As protein: CAWSPASGRSDTQYF. Together with reference TRBV30 and TRBJ2-3, the CDR3 gives the full variable domain: SQTIHQWPATLVQPVGSPLSLECTVEGTSNPNLYWYRQAAGRGLQLLFYSVGIGQISSEVPQNLSASRPQDRQFILSSKKLLLSDSGFYLCAWSPASGRSDTQYFGPGTRLTVL.

The chain employs TRBV6-5 and TRBJ2-7; 9 nucleotides line up with TRBD1. Germline CDR1 reads MNHEY; CDR2 reads SVGAGI. This CDR3 has 16 amino acids. V lost 4 bases and J lost 6; bases outside the gene matches: 13. CDR3 bases: TGTGCCAGCAGTTCCCGAACCTACAGGGGGCTAGTCGAGCAGTACTTC. This encodes CASSSRTYRGLVEQYF.

The CDR3 nucleotides read TGTGCCAGCGGAAGGGACAGGGACGGAACCTACGAGCAGTACTTC. Its translation is CASGRDRDGTYEQYF. This rearrangement joins TRBV27 to TRBJ2-7; 9 nucleotides align to TRBD1. After removal of 8 bases from V and 2 bases from J, the junction contained 10 bases not matched to a gene. The germline V gene encodes CDR1 MNHEY and CDR2 SMNVEV (reference sequence). The CDR3 has 15 amino acids.

The chain links TRBV18 to TRBJ2-7; 11 bases fit TRBD2. This CDR3 comprises 16 residues. V was clipped by 3 bases and J by 4 bases; unmatched bases: 8. Per the germline V gene, CDR1 is KGHSH and CDR2 is LQKENI. The CDR3 DNA is TGTGCCAGCTCACCCTTAATAGCGGGAGGGGAGTACGAGCAGTACTTC. It is translated as CASSPLIAGGEYEQYF.

The chain links TRBV6-5 to TRBJ2-5; 7 nucleotides match TRBD1. V was pared by 6 bases and J by 1 base, with 2 bases of the junction left unmatched. The CDR3 totals 13 residues. CDR1 MNHEY and CDR2 SVGAGI come from the germline V gene. CDR3 loop: CASSRDSQETQYF. The CDR3 DNA is TGTGCCAGCAGCCGGGACAGCCAAGAGACCCAGTACTTC.